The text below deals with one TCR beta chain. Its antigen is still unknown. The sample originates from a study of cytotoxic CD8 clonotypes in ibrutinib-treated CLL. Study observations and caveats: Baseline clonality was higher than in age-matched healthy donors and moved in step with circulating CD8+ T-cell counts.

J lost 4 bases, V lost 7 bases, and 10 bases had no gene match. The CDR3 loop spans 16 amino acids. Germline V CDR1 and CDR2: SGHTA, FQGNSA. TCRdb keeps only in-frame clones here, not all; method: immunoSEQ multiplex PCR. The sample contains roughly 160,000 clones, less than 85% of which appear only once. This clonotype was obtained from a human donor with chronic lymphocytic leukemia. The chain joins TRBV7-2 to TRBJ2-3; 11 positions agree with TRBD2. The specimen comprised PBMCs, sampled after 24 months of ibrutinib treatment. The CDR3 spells CASTLAGTSGSDTQYF. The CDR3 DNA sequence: TGTGCCAGCACGCTCGCGGGGACTAGCGGATCAGATACGCAGTATTTT. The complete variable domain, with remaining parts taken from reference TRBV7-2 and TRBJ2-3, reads GAGVSQSPSNKVTEKGKDVELRCDPISGHTALYWYRQSLGQGLEFLIYFQGNSAPDKSGLPSDRFSAERTGGSVSTLTIQRTQQEDSAVYLCASTLAGTSGSDTQYFGPGTRLTVL.